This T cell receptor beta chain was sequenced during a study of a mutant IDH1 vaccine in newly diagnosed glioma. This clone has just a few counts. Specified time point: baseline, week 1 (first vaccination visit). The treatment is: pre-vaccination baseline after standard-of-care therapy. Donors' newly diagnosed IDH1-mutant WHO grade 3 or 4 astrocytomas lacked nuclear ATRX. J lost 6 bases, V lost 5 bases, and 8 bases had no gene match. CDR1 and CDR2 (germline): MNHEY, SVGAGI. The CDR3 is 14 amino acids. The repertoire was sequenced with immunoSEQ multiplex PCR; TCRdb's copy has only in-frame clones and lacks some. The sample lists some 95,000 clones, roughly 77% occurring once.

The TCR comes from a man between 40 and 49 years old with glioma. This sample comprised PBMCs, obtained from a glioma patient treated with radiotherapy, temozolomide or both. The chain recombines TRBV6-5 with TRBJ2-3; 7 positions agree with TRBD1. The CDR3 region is CASSGTDIRDTQYF. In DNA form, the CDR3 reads TGTGCCAGCAGTGGGACAGATATTAGGGATACGCAGTATTTT.